A single sample is the source of the 6 T cell receptor beta chains below, sequenced in a study of CD8+ T cells in alopecia areata. The treatment: oral pan-JAK inhibitor, 5-10 mg twice daily. As the sequencing template, cDNA was produced by extracting RNA and reverse transcribing it. Produced via immunoSEQ multiplex PCR; TCRdb's table is partial and in-frame only. The repertoire holds approximately 170,000 clones, with about three fifths as singletons. The sample here was CD4+ T cells sorted from blood, taken at week 4, from a patient treated with tofacitinib. Receptor source: a human donor with alopecia areata.

This clone turned up a few times. This rearrangement joins TRBV28 to TRBJ1-1, with 8 positions matching TRBD1. V shed 6 bases and J 5 bases; nucleotides not matched to a gene: 11. Germline CDR1 and CDR2: MDHEN and SYDVKM. The CDR3 is 15 amino acids. The CDR3 sequence: CASRPQGARGTEAFF. CDR3 DNA sequence: TGTGCCAGCAGACCCCAGGGGGCGCGGGGGACTGAAGCTTTCTTT.

The chain combines TRBV30 with TRBJ2-1; TRBD2 matches at 11 bases. This CDR3 has 17 amino acids. Germline CDR1 is GTSNPN and CDR2 is SVGIG (reference sequence). V trimming: 1 base; J trimming: 8 bases; junction bases outside the gene matches: 13. DNA of the CDR3: TGTGCCTGGAGTGGGGACCTTAGCGGGAGGGGGTCATATGAGCAGTTCTTC. It codes for CAWSGDLSGRGSYEQFF.

The CDR3 coding sequence is TGTGCCAGCAGCCAAGGGGCTAGCGGGAGTGTATCAGATACGCAGTATTTT. This sequence encodes CASSQGASGSVSDTQYF. The V and J genes are TRBV4-2 and TRBJ2-3; 10 bases align to TRBD2. J lost 4 bases, V lost 1 base, and 8 bases had no gene match. This CDR3 contains 17 residues. CDR1 is LGHNA and CDR2 is YNFKEQ in the germline V gene.

CDR3 sequence (DNA): TGTGCCAGCAGTAGCCGGTGGCGCGAGTACTTC. Its translation is CASSSRWREYF. This rearrangement joins TRBV6-5 to TRBJ2-5; D unresolved. The CDR3 runs 11 residues. Per the germline V gene, CDR1 is MNHEY and CDR2 is SVGAGI. With 5 bases removed from V and 12 bases from J, the gap between germline ends came to 13 bases.

This clone has only one observation. The V and J genes are TRBV30 and TRBJ2-2; 10 bases are a match to TRBD2. Germline CDR1 is GTSNPN and CDR2 is SVGIG (reference sequence). Germline trimming cut 5 bases from V and 6 bases from J; bases unmatched to any gene: 6. This CDR3 is 14 amino acids long. CDR3 residues: CAWQTSGLSGELFF. CDR3 bases: TGTGCCTGGCAGACTAGCGGGCTATCCGGGGAGCTGTTTTTT.

The chain couples TRBV2 to TRBJ2-7; 7 bases agree with TRBD2. The germline V gene has CDR1 SNHLY and CDR2 FYNNEI. V shed 5 bases and J 1 base; nucleotides not matched to a gene: 11. The CDR3 covers 16 residues. The CDR3 loop reads CASSSKALARSYEQYF. CDR3 DNA: TGTGCCAGCAGTTCTAAGGCACTAGCGCGTTCCTACGAGCAGTACTTC.